The clone carrying this T cell receptor beta chain came up a few times. Antigen: not known. The CDR3 is 13 amino acids. The germline V and J ends were trimmed by 2 bases and 5 bases, with 9 bases remaining between them. Germline CDR1 is SGHTS and CDR2 is YDEGEE. The sample comes from a study of T cell repertoires in cytomegalovirus infection. TCRdb reprocessed the reads with MiXCR, giving one entry per CDR3 protein. In the table there are hundreds of thousands of distinct CDR3 sequences, 25% to 30% of which are singletons. This chain links TRBV5-8 with TRBJ2-3, with no clear D. The sequences come from cultured PBMCs, collected from culture after CMV antigen stimulation. This receptor was identified in a human donor in good health (CMV status not recorded). Some clones in this sample may be carry-over from other donors' samples. The CDR3 spells CASSLIAVDTQYF. CDR3 sequence (DNA): TGTGCCAGCAGCTTAATAGCCGTAGATACGCAGTATTTT.